These 14 T cell receptor beta chains were sequenced from one sample in a study of T cells in Graves' hyperthyroidism and ophthalmopathy. Amplification yielded TCR beta CDR3 regions, with RNA transcripts as the source. Using the HTBI primer set, a first-round RT-PCR was run on the TCR CDR3. TCRdb independently ran MiXCR on the multiplex PCR reads; one entry per CDR3 protein. The table lists roughly 750,000 distinct CDR3 sequences, roughly 17% of them singletons. The sequencing sample was made of blood. Source of these receptors: a man between 18 and 35 years old with Graves' hyperthyroidism.

This clonotype was seen many times. CDR3: CASSDWGQNTEAFF. CDR3 DNA sequence: TGTGCCAGCAGTGACTGGGGCCAAAACACTGAAGCTTTCTTT. The chain combines TRBV2 with TRBJ1-1; D perhaps matches TRBD1 (5 bases). The CDR3 sequence is 14 residues long. Between the trimmed V and J ends, which lost 3 bases and 2 bases, there was a span of 10 bases. Germline CDR1 reads SNHLY; CDR2 reads FYNNEI.

The V call is TRBV28, the J call TRBJ2-2, with TRBD2 matching over 10 bases. After removal of 3 bases from V and 7 bases from J, the junction contained 8 bases not matched to a gene. The CDR3 consists of 16 residues. Germline-derived CDR1 and CDR2 are MDHEN and SYDVKM. CDR3 sequence (DNA): TGTGCCAGCAGTTTCAGAGCGGGAGGGCCCATCGGGGAGCTGTTTTTT. Its protein product is CASSFRAGGPIGELFF.

This clonotype was found a few times. This rearrangement joins TRBV29-1 to TRBJ1-1, with TRBD1 as a possible D gene (6 bases). From germline, CDR1 is SQVTM and CDR2 ANQGSEA. This CDR3 spans 12 amino acids. Deletions cut 6 bases from V and 2 bases from J, with 10 bases between. CDR3 sequence reads: CSVRTVNTEAFF. DNA for the CDR3: TGCAGCGTACGGACAGTTAACACTGAAGCTTTCTTT.

This clonotype was found many times. The chain employs TRBV7-9 and TRBJ2-7, with a weak D call TRBD1 (6 bases). Germline V CDR1 and CDR2: SEHNR, FQNEAQ (reference sequence). The CDR3 consists of 15 residues. With 5 bases removed from V and 5 bases from J, the gap between germline ends came to 19 bases. Here the CDR3 reads CASSPRQALLHEQYF. Here the CDR3 DNA reads TGTGCCAGCAGCCCCCGACAGGCCCTTCTCCACGAGCAGTACTTC. Together with reference TRBV7-9 and TRBJ2-7, the CDR3 gives the full variable domain: DTGVSQNPRHKITKRGQNVTFRCDPISEHNRLYWYRQTLGQGPEFLTYFQNEAQLEKSRLLSDRFSAERPKGSFSTLEIQRTEQGDSAMYLCASSPRQALLHEQYFGPGTRLTVT.

The chain uses TRBV27 and TRBJ2-1; D unresolved. Germline CDR1 is MNHEY and CDR2 is SMNVEV (reference sequence). Trimming took off 6 bases at V and 10 bases at J, with 10 bases between the two ends. This CDR3 spans 11 amino acids. This CDR3 is CASRGREEQFF. CDR3 DNA: TGTGCCAGCAGGGGCCGAGAGGAGCAGTTCTTC.

This clonotype was picked up a small number of times. The V gene is TRBV12-3 or TRBV12-4, the J gene TRBJ2-5; a weak D match, TRBD2 (5 bases). V lost 4 bases and J 5 bases, leaving 11 bases between the germline ends. The CDR3 totals 13 residues. The CDR3 is CASSWLRRETQYF. Written as DNA, the CDR3 is TGTGCCAGCAGTTGGCTCAGGAGGGAGACCCAGTACTTC.

CDR3 coding DNA: TGTGCCAGCAGTTTATCGTACGAAAATGAAAAACTGTTTTTT. This gives the protein CASSLSYENEKLFF. This sequence joins TRBV12-3 or TRBV12-4 and TRBJ1-4; D not certain. This CDR3 has 14 amino acids. Deletions cut 2 bases from V and 5 bases from J, with 9 bases between.

The gene calls are TRBV7-9 and TRBJ1-2; D gene unclear. Trimming cost V 6 bases and J 0 bases, with 17 bases left between them. Germline V lookup: CDR1 SEHNR, CDR2 FQNEAQ (reference sequence). This CDR3 region has 16 residues. The CDR3 bases are TGTGCCAGCAGGTTCTGGGCAGGTCCGACTAACTATGGCTACACCTTC. Protein product: CASRFWAGPTNYGYTF.

This clonotype was seen ten or more times. The chain has TRBV6-1 and TRBJ2-7; 10 bases are a match to TRBD2. CDR1 is MNHNS, CDR2 SASEGT, per germline. Trimming took 5 bases from V and 4 from J; bases not matched to a gene: 2. CDR3 length: 13 residues. This CDR3 reads CASSTSGIYEQYF. The CDR3 bases are TGTGCCAGCAGTACTAGCGGGATTTACGAGCAGTACTTC.

At least ten counts were recorded for this clonotype. The DNA of the CDR3 is TGTGCCAGCAGTGAAGGACTAGCGGGTTCATGGTGGGAGCAGTACTTC. Its translation is CASSEGLAGSWWEQYF. The rearrangement links TRBV2 to TRBJ2-7, with TRBD2 matching 10 bases. The CDR3 contains 16 residues. The V gene end was trimmed by 1 base and the J gene end by 7 bases; junction bases not matched to a gene: 10. The V gene's germline CDR1 is SNHLY and CDR2 FYNNEI.

The V and J genes are TRBV5-1 and TRBJ1-1; possibly TRBD1 for D (6 bases). The CDR3 has 16 amino acids. Looked up from germline, CDR1 is SGHRS and CDR2 is YFSETQ. The V end lost 0 bases, the J end lost 3 bases, and 15 bases lay between the germline ends. The CDR3 bases are TGCGCCAGCAGCTTGGGGAGGGGGTTTCGTGACACTGAAGCTTTCTTT. As protein: CASSLGRGFRDTEAFF.

This clonotype was observed many times. The V and J genes are TRBV12-3 or TRBV12-4 and TRBJ2-1, with 8 bases aligning to TRBD1. CDR3 length: 15 amino acids. V lost 6 bases and J lost 8; bases outside the gene matches: 12. The CDR3 DNA follows: TGTGCCAGCAGCCAATCGGGACAGGAGTGGTATGAGCAGTTCTTC. Its translation is CASSQSGQEWYEQFF.

The chain joins TRBV4-2 to TRBJ1-2; no clear D gene. The germline V and J ends were trimmed by 0 bases and 0 bases, with 17 bases remaining between them. The CDR3 consists of 18 residues. Germline-derived CDR1 and CDR2 are LGHNA and YNFKEQ. Here the CDR3 reads CASSQEVPEGPSNYGYTF. CDR3 bases: TGTGCCAGCAGCCAAGAAGTCCCCGAAGGCCCTTCTAACTATGGCTACACCTTC.

This clonotype has a single count. The chain recombines TRBV20-1 with TRBJ1-5, with D perhaps TRBD1 (5 bases). Germline CDR1 reads DFQATT; CDR2 reads SNEGSKA (reference sequence). The CDR3 is 12 residues long. The V and J ends lost 5 bases and 4 bases respectively, with 9 bases between them. The CDR3 nucleotides read TGCAGTGCTGTGGGGGGAAATCAGCCCCAGCATTTT. This codes for CSAVGGNQPQHF.